This TCR beta chain was profiled in a study of metastatic and nonmetastatic thyroid tumors. In the study overall: Blood and tumor or nodule tissue repertoires from malignant and benign thyroid patients were compared.

TCRdb re-analyzed the PCR reads through MiXCR. Altogether about 25,000 clones are present, 20% being singletons, with the ten largest covering around 4%. Not a single patient had been given any form of treatment at any point before undergoing thyroid surgery. Germline CDR1 reads SGHNT; CDR2 reads YENEEA. This CDR3 comprises 15 residues. Deletions cut 6 bases from V and 6 bases from J, with 17 bases between. This rearrangement joins TRBV11-3 to TRBJ1-4; D might be TRBD1 (6 bases). The sequence came from a female donor with papillary thyroid cancer or a benign thyroid nodule (not recorded which). Some clones in this sample may be carry-over from other donors' samples. The sequencing sample was made of adjacent normal tissue. Here the CDR3 DNA reads TGTGCCAGCAGGGGTGGACAGTCCGGCGATGAAAAACTGTTTTTT. It encodes CASRGGQSGDEKLFF.